The sequence of this T cell receptor beta chain was determined in a study of PD-1 blockade in mismatch repair-deficient tumors. With respect to this clone: Its antigen is unknown.

Study conclusions and caveats: After pembrolizumab, tumor-resident clones rose rapidly, then generally contracted before radiologic responses.

Assay: immunoSEQ multiplex PCR; the TCRdb copy retains only in-frame clones and omits some. Among tens of thousands of clones listed, over 75% were seen once. PCR or immunohistochemistry showed mismatch repair deficiency in every enrolled patient. TCRs were sequenced from three patients responding to pembrolizumab. The source was peripheral blood, collected approximately 18 weeks after starting pembrolizumab. This sequence was found in an adult with mismatch repair-deficient cancer.

The CDR3 DNA follows: TGTGCCATCAGTGAGTCGAGAGGCCAGGGGCGGGTCCACACTGAAGCTTTCTTT. It is translated as CAISESRGQGRVHTEAFF. The V call is TRBV10-3, the J call TRBJ1-1; possibly TRBD1 for D (6 bases). Germline values: CDR1 ENHRY, CDR2 SYGVKD. With 0 bases removed from V and 3 bases from J, the gap between germline ends came to 20 bases. The CDR3 has 18 residues.